Shown below are 16 T cell receptor beta chains from a single sample sequenced in a study of PD-1 blockade in classical Hodgkin lymphoma (dated by TCRdb to about 2020). The library was produced with the immunoSEQ multiplex PCR assay. The clones in this table, taken by TCRdb from immuneACCESS, are in-frame only. Not every clone is retained; where verified, under half of the shortfall comes from an unresolved V gene, and the cause of the rest is unknown. The sample has about 24,000 clones on record, 65% to 80% of them singletons. Roughly 7.3% of the sample lies in the top ten. Taken with the paper, the label for time point translates to: cycle 2 day 1 (C2D1) of nivolumab. Every trial patient had relapsed following autologous stem cell transplantation, and prior brentuximab vedotin exposure was what differed among cohorts A, B and C. The sample consisted of peripheral blood mononuclear cells (PBMCs), taken before the second cycle of nivolumab. The receptors originated from a human donor with classical Hodgkin lymphoma.

The J gene is TRBJ1-2, the V gene TRBV5-8; 7 nucleotides match TRBD1. The ends lost 10 bases at V and 1 base at J; junction bases unmatched: 7. The CDR3 loop spans 13 amino acids. Germline CDR1 SGHTS, CDR2 YDEGEE. The CDR3 DNA reads as TGTGCCGGAAATCGGGACAGTAACTATGGCTACACCTTC. Protein: CAGNRDSNYGYTF.

This chain joins TRBV7-2 and TRBJ2-3; D is uncertain. Germline V gene sequence: CDR1 SGHTA, CDR2 FQGNSA. The CDR3 covers 15 residues. V dropped 1 base and J dropped 1 base, with 9 bases sitting between them. The CDR3 spells CASSLVNVGTDTQYF. The DNA for the CDR3 is TGTGCCAGCAGCTTAGTAAATGTCGGCACAGATACGCAGTATTTT.

This chain uses TRBV14 with TRBJ1-2, with D unclear. The CDR3 has 13 amino acids. Germline loops: CDR1 SGHDN, CDR2 FVKESK. Trimming pared 4 bases from V and 0 bases from J, leaving 6 bases between. CDR3 sequence: CASSPFPNYGYTF. CDR3 bases: TGTGCCAGCAGCCCCTTTCCTAACTATGGCTACACCTTC.

The V call is TRBV11-3, the J call TRBJ2-5; D gene ambiguous. Germline V lookup: CDR1 SGHNT, CDR2 YENEEA. The CDR3 runs to 11 residues. Trimming took 1 base from V and 6 from J, leaving 3 bases between them. CDR3 sequence (DNA): TGTGCCAGCAGCTTAGGACAGACCCAGTACTTC. The encoded protein is CASSLGQTQYF. The whole variable domain, filled in from reference TRBV11-3 and TRBJ2-5, reads EAGVVQSPRYKIIEKKQPVAFWCNPISGHNTLYWYLQNLGQGPELLIRYENEEAVDDSQLPKDRFSAERLKGVDSTLKIQPAELGDSAVYLCASSLGQTQYFGPGTRLLVL.

This clone has only a few counts. This chain connects TRBV5-5 to TRBJ2-7; 9 bases match TRBD1. The germline V gene has CDR1 SGHKS and CDR2 YYEKEE (reference sequence). V lost 0 bases and J lost 4; bases outside the gene matches: 20. The CDR3 covers 20 residues. The chain's CDR3 is CASSLAPGQGASLLGYEQYF. CDR3 DNA sequence: TGTGCCAGCAGCTTGGCCCCGGGACAGGGAGCATCGCTGCTGGGGTACGAGCAGTACTTC. Full variable domain (remainder filled in from reference TRBV5-5 and TRBJ2-7): DAGVTQSPTHLIKTRGQQVTLRCSPISGHKSVSWYQQVLGQGPQFIFQYYEKEERGRGNFPDRFSARQFPNYSSELNVNALLLGDSALYLCASSLAPGQGASLLGYEQYFGPGTRLTVT.

The V call is TRBV9, the J call TRBJ1-2; no reliable D call. There are 13 residues in the CDR3. Per germline, CDR1 SGDLS and CDR2 YYNGEE. The V gene lost 4 bases and the J gene lost 7 bases, with 14 bases spanning the gap. In DNA form, the CDR3 reads TGTGCCAGCAGCCCAAATTACTACTTTGGCTACACCTTC. Protein sequence: CASSPNYYFGYTF.

The chain couples TRBV10-3 to TRBJ2-1, with 8 bases matching TRBD1. The CDR3 has 15 amino acids. Germline CDR1 and CDR2: ENHRY and SYGVKD. V lost 0 bases and J lost 8; bases outside the gene matches: 6. The CDR3 bases are TGTGCCATCAGTGAGTCTGGACAGGGTTTTCATGAGCAGTTCTTC. Translation gives CAISESGQGFHEQFF.

The chain combines TRBV12-5 with TRBJ2-3, with a tentative D call TRBD2 (6 bases). CDR3 length equals 17 residues. Germline CDR1 reads LGHNT; CDR2 reads FRNRAP. V lost 1 base, J lost 0 bases, and 14 bases lay in between. The chain's CDR3 is CASGLAPSVFSTDTQYF. The CDR3 nucleotides read TGTGCTAGTGGTTTGGCCCCTAGCGTGTTTAGCACAGATACGCAGTATTTT. Drawing the rest from reference TRBV12-5 and TRBJ2-3, the complete variable domain is DARVTQTPRHKVTEMGQEVTMRCQPILGHNTVFWYRQTMMQGLELLAYFRNRAPLDDSGMPKDRFSAEMPDATLATLKIQPSEPRDSAVYFCASGLAPSVFSTDTQYFGPGTRLTVL.

There are a few counts of this clone. The chain carries TRBV7-9 and TRBJ2-1, with D maybe TRBD2 (6 bases). The CDR3 loop spans 15 amino acids. V lost 5 bases, J lost 5 bases, and 16 bases lay in between. The germline CDR1 and CDR2 sequences are SEHNR and FQNEAQ (reference sequence). CDR3 coding DNA: TGTGCCAGCAGCAGAACAGCAGCGGGTGACAATGAGCAGTTCTTC. Its protein product is CASSRTAAGDNEQFF. Full variable domain (remainder filled in from reference TRBV7-9 and TRBJ2-1): DTGVSQNPRHKITKRGQNVTFRCDPISEHNRLYWYRQTLGQGPEFLTYFQNEAQLEKSRLLSDRFSAERPKGSFSTLEIQRTEQGDSAMYLCASSRTAAGDNEQFFGPGTRLTVL.

The CDR3 DNA follows: TGTGCCAGCAGTTACTCAGGGGACTATGGCTACACCTTC. Amino acids: CASSYSGDYGYTF. The V call is TRBV6-5, the J call TRBJ1-2; weak D call: TRBD1 (5 bases). Trimming pared 0 bases from V and 3 bases from J, leaving 5 bases between. CDR3 size: 13 residues. CDR1 and CDR2 (germline): MNHEY, SVGAGI.

This clone was recorded a few times. The chain couples TRBV2 to TRBJ2-2; the match to TRBD1 covers 10 bases. The CDR3 extends over 15 amino acids. Germline lookup yields CDR1 SNHLY and CDR2 FYNNEI. The V segment lost 9 bases and the J segment 1 base; nucleotides outside the gene matches: 5. CDR3 sequence reads: CASKRTGGNTGELFF. DNA of the CDR3: TGTGCCAGTAAACGGACAGGGGGGAACACCGGGGAGCTGTTTTTT.

The chain couples TRBV15 to TRBJ1-1; tentatively, D is TRBD1 (5 bases). From germline, CDR1 is LNHNV and CDR2 YYDKDF (reference sequence). This CDR3 contains 15 residues. Trimming cost V 1 base and J 6 bases, with 15 bases left between them. For the CDR3, the DNA is TGTGCCACCAGCAGAGGAGGTTCAGGGTGGGCTGAAGCTTTCTTT. Translation: CATSRGGSGWAEAFF.

The chain links TRBV10-2 to TRBJ2-2; possible D gene TRBD1, 5 bases. The germline V gene encodes CDR1 WSHSY and CDR2 SAAADI. This CDR3 has 14 amino acids. Between the trimmed V and J ends, which lost 7 bases and 0 bases, there was a span of 9 bases. This chain's CDR3 is CASMGLTNTGELFF. The CDR3, as DNA: TGCGCCAGCATGGGGCTTACGAACACCGGGGAGCTGTTTTTT.

The J gene is TRBJ2-1, the V gene TRBV19; D possibly corresponds to TRBD1 (6 bases). The CDR3 is 15 amino acids. V was pared by 2 bases and J by 9 bases, with 17 bases between. Germline V gene sequence: CDR1 LNHDA, CDR2 SQIVND (reference sequence). CDR3 nucleotides: TGTGCCAGTAGTATAAGTGAGACAGGTGGGGCTGAGCAGTTCTTC. Encoded protein: CASSISETGGAEQFF.

The genes are TRBV4-1 and TRBJ2-7, with 9 bases aligning to TRBD2. The germline gives CDR1 MGHRA, CDR2 YSYEKL. The CDR3 is 15 amino acids. Trimming took 3 bases from V and 4 from J; bases not matched to a gene: 7. CDR3 in amino acids: CASSHHSGSEYEQYF. The CDR3 coding sequence is TGCGCCAGCAGCCACCATAGCGGGAGTGAATACGAGCAGTACTTC.

The V call is TRBV11-2, the J call TRBJ2-7; TRBD2 aligns across 9 bases. V trimming: 5 bases; J trimming: 4 bases; junction bases outside the gene matches: 9. The CDR3 is made up of 15 amino acids. CDR1 and CDR2 from the germline V gene are SGHAT and FQNNGV. CDR3 region: CASSQAHSGSYEQYF. The CDR3 DNA reads as TGTGCCAGCAGCCAAGCCCATAGCGGGAGTTACGAGCAGTACTTC.